The 25 T cell receptor beta chains listed next were all sequenced from one sample in a study of T cell responses to AZD1222 COVID-19 vaccine. Libraries were prepared by immunoSEQ multiplex PCR; TCRdb keeps only in-frame clonotypes and omits some of them. This table has under 130,000 clones, roughly 85% appearing once. The sample in question was peripheral blood, obtained 28 days after the second AZD1222 dose. These receptors originate from an adult who received the AZD1222 COVID-19 vaccine.

The chain has TRBV3-1 (or the pseudogene TRBV3-2) and TRBJ2-7; D is ambiguous. With 5 bases removed from V and 2 bases from J, the gap between germline ends came to 13 bases. The CDR3 length is 14 residues. Per germline, CDR1 LGHDT and CDR2 YNNKEL (reference sequence). CDR3 sequence reads: CASSEQQAAYEQYF. The CDR3 DNA sequence: TGTGCCAGCAGCGAACAGCAGGCCGCCTACGAGCAGTACTTC.

V gene TRBV6-2 or TRBV6-3 combines with J gene TRBJ2-7; D remains unclear. The CDR3 totals 13 residues. Trimming left V 2 bases short and J 0 bases short, with 5 bases between. CDR1 and CDR2 from the germline V gene are MNHEY and SVGEGT. CDR3 loop: CASSYTDSYEQYF. CDR3 sequence (DNA): TGTGCCAGCAGTTACACTGACTCCTACGAGCAGTACTTC.

The V and J genes are TRBV7-2 and TRBJ1-4, with unresolved D. Per the germline V gene, CDR1 is SGHTA and CDR2 is FQGNSA. The length of the CDR3 is 13 residues. V was shortened by 2 bases and J by 8 bases, with 9 bases between the two germline ends. CDR3 region: CASSLPGGEKLFF. The CDR3, as DNA: TGTGCCAGCAGCTTACCGGGAGGCGAAAAACTGTTTTTT.

V is TRBV7-9 and J is TRBJ1-5; a possible D gene is TRBD1 (5 bases). Deletions cut 3 bases from V and 4 bases from J, with 13 bases between. Germline-derived CDR1 and CDR2 are SEHNR and FQNEAQ (reference sequence). The CDR3 is 15 residues long. As DNA, the CDR3 is TGTGCCAGCAGCTTCAGCAGGGTCGGAAATCAGCCCCAGCATTTT. Its protein is CASSFSRVGNQPQHF.

V gene TRBV3-1 (or the pseudogene TRBV3-2) combines with J gene TRBJ1-2; tentative D call: TRBD1 (5 bases). Per germline, CDR1 LGHDT and CDR2 YNNKEL (reference sequence). Deletions cut 5 bases from V and 6 bases from J, with 10 bases between. The CDR3 has 12 amino acids. CDR3 region: CASSFGANGYTF. The CDR3 nucleotides read TGTGCCAGCAGCTTCGGGGCGAATGGCTACACCTTC.

The V call is TRBV5-6, the J call TRBJ1-5, with 7 positions matching TRBD1. This CDR3 region has 15 residues. Germline CDR1 reads SGHDT; CDR2 reads YYEEEE. After removal of 4 bases from V and 7 bases from J, the junction contained 11 bases not matched to a gene. In DNA form, the CDR3 reads TGTGCCAGCAGCCGGGGAGGAGGGGGCGAACAGCCCCAGCATTTT. Translation: CASSRGGGGEQPQHF.

This clone appeared once. This chain uses TRBV12-3 or TRBV12-4 with TRBJ2-7; D gene ambiguous. This CDR3 has 12 residues. V was pared by 5 bases and J by 6 bases, with 11 bases between. CDR3 sequence reads: CASSREALEQYF. The CDR3 bases are TGTGCCAGCAGTCGAGAGGCGCTCGAGCAGTACTTC.

The sample holds a few counts of this clone. This sequence joins TRBV18 and TRBJ2-2; D possibly corresponds to TRBD1 (5 bases). The CDR3 spans 14 residues. From germline, CDR1 is KGHSH and CDR2 LQKENI. Trimming pared 2 bases from V and 2 bases from J, leaving 6 bases between. CDR3 coding DNA: TGTGCCAGCTCACCAACAGGAAACACCGGGGAGCTGTTTTTT. Its protein product is CASSPTGNTGELFF. The full variable domain, completed using reference TRBV18 and TRBJ2-2, is NAGVMQNPRHLVRRRGQEARLRCSPMKGHSHVYWYRQLPEEGLKFMVYLQKENIIDESGMPKERFSAEFPKEGPSILRIQQVVRGDSAAYFCASSPTGNTGELFFGEGSRLTVL.

This chain connects TRBV3-1 (or the pseudogene TRBV3-2) to TRBJ1-2, with 7 nucleotides matching TRBD1. V lost 1 base and J lost 7; bases outside the gene matches: 18. CDR1 is LGHDT and CDR2 is YNNKEL in the germline V gene (reference sequence). The CDR3 has 18 residues. The DNA of the CDR3 is TGTGCCAGCAGCCAAGCTGACGGATTACGCCGGGACAGTCCTGGCTACACCTTC. It encodes CASSQADGLRRDSPGYTF.

This chain uses TRBV6-2 or TRBV6-3 with TRBJ1-2; tentative D call: TRBD1 (5 bases). V was cut by 6 bases and J by 0 bases, with 17 bases left in between. Germline V gene data show CDR1 as MNHEY and CDR2 as SVGEGT. This CDR3 comprises 16 residues. The CDR3 loop is CASSDAGTPANYGYTF. The CDR3 DNA reads as TGTGCCAGCAGCGACGCCGGGACTCCAGCTAACTATGGCTACACCTTC.

The chain uses TRBV6-5 and TRBJ2-1, with D tentatively TRBD2 (6 bases). CDR3 length equals 16 residues. CDR1 is MNHEY, CDR2 SVGAGI, per germline. V was trimmed by 4 bases and J by 3 bases, leaving 16 bases between them. CDR3 coding DNA: TGTGCCAGCAGTTCAGCGGCGGGGTTCCTCTACAATGAGCAGTTCTTC. It encodes CASSSAAGFLYNEQFF.

The chain uses TRBV29-1 and TRBJ2-1, with TRBD2 identical over 10 bases. This CDR3 is 14 amino acids long. From germline, CDR1 is SQVTM and CDR2 ANQGSEA. V was pared by 4 bases and J by 6 bases, with 6 bases of the junction left unmatched. CDR3 sequence: CSVVPSGSINEQFF. DNA of the CDR3: TGCAGCGTTGTACCTAGCGGGAGTATCAATGAGCAGTTCTTC.

CDR3 residues: CASRLTRTSGTLGQFF. CDR3 sequence (DNA): TGCGCCAGCAGACTCACCCGGACTAGCGGGACCTTGGGGCAGTTCTTC. The chain couples TRBV4-1 to TRBJ2-1, with TRBD2 matching 12 bases. CDR1 is MGHRA and CDR2 is YSYEKL in the germline V gene. With 6 bases clipped from V and 12 bases from J, the junction kept 15 bases outside the gene matches. The CDR3 runs to 16 residues.

The rearrangement joins TRBV7-3 to TRBJ2-1; possibly TRBD2 for D (6 bases). V lost 2 bases and J lost 6, with 14 bases in between. Germline values: CDR1 SGHTA, CDR2 FQGTGA. The CDR3 has 15 residues. The CDR3 loop reads CASSLGGVFANEQFF. The CDR3 DNA reads TGTGCCAGCAGCTTAGGCGGGGTTTTTGCCAATGAGCAGTTCTTC.

The chain has TRBV5-1 and TRBJ1-2, with D perhaps matching TRBD1 (5 bases). The CDR3 totals 20 residues. The V end lost 0 bases, the J end lost 0 bases, and 24 bases lay between the germline ends. Germline CDR1 and CDR2: SGHRS and YFSETQ. The CDR3 DNA is TGCGCCAGCAGCTTGGAACCCCGGTTTGGGGGATCCCATACTAACTATGGCTACACCTTC. Encoded protein: CASSLEPRFGGSHTNYGYTF.

This chain joins TRBV19 and TRBJ2-1; D gene unclear. Trimming left V 1 base short and J 5 bases short, with 12 bases between. The CDR3 extends over 15 amino acids. Germline V gene data show CDR1 as LNHDA and CDR2 as SQIVND (reference sequence). CDR3 region: CASSIVSPSNNEQFF. DNA of the CDR3: TGTGCCAGTAGTATAGTGAGTCCTTCCAACAATGAGCAGTTCTTC. Filled out from reference TRBV19 and TRBJ2-1, the complete variable domain reads DGGITQSPKYLFRKEGQNVTLSCEQNLNHDAMYWYRQDPGQGLRLIYYSQIVNDFQKGDIAEGYSVSREKKESFPLTVTSAQKNPTAFYLCASSIVSPSNNEQFFGPGTRLTVL.

The DNA of the CDR3 is TGTGCCAGCAGCAAAGAGGGGGAGACTGCAAAACACTATGGCTACACCTTC. It codes for CASSKEGETAKHYGYTF. V is TRBV21-1 and J is TRBJ1-2; the D segment call TRBD1 is taken from the table without a DNA check. TRBV21-1 is deemed a pseudogene. The CDR3 totals 17 residues.

The chain combines TRBV2 with TRBJ2-1; no definite D call. The CDR3 extends over 16 amino acids. The germline gives CDR1 SNHLY, CDR2 FYNNEI. V gave up 6 bases and J gave up 3 bases, with 18 bases separating them. The CDR3 sequence is CASSESTTDYYNEQFF. CDR3 DNA: TGTGCCAGCAGCGAAAGCACTACAGATTACTACAATGAGCAGTTCTTC.

The genes are TRBV14 and TRBJ1-1, with 7 nucleotides matching TRBD1. The ends lost 1 base at V and 6 bases at J; junction bases unmatched: 5. Looked up from germline, CDR1 is SGHDN and CDR2 is FVKESK. This CDR3 is built from 14 residues. The CDR3 here is CASSQGQGIAEAFF. The CDR3 coding sequence is TGTGCCAGCAGCCAAGGACAGGGAATCGCTGAAGCTTTCTTT.

The genes are TRBV18 and TRBJ2-7; D is possibly TRBD1 or TRBD2 (5 bases each). This CDR3 contains 16 residues. Germline assignment: CDR1 KGHSH and CDR2 LQKENI. Between the trimmed V and J ends, which lost 3 bases and 5 bases, there was a span of 20 bases. CDR3 DNA sequence: TGTGCCAGCTCACCGTCGATCGGTACGGGGCTCAACGAGCAGTACTTC. As protein: CASSPSIGTGLNEQYF.

The chain uses TRBV5-1 and TRBJ2-1; 9 bases line up with TRBD2. This CDR3 is built from 16 residues. The germline gives CDR1 SGHRS, CDR2 YFSETQ. The ends lost 4 bases at V and 9 bases at J; junction bases unmatched: 14. Written as DNA, the CDR3 is TGCGCCAGCAGCAGCCGACTAGCGGAGGTGGGTGGTGAGCAGTTCTTC. This gives the protein CASSSRLAEVGGEQFF.

The chain links TRBV7-9 to TRBJ2-1; weak D call: TRBD1 (5 bases). The germline V gene encodes CDR1 SEHNR and CDR2 FQNEAQ (reference sequence). CDR3 length: 12 amino acids. V gave up 5 bases and J gave up 5 bases, with 7 bases separating them. The CDR3 DNA reads TGTGCCAGCAGCCCGGACAACAATGAGCAGTTCTTC. It encodes CASSPDNNEQFF.

V is TRBV5-1 and J is TRBJ1-2; the D is unclear. Germline CDR1 and CDR2: SGHRS and YFSETQ. The V gene lost 0 bases and the J gene lost 0 bases, with 6 bases spanning the gap. The CDR3 length is 14 residues. The CDR3 sequence is CASSLGPANYGYTF. The DNA for the CDR3 is TGCGCCAGCAGCTTGGGCCCAGCTAACTATGGCTACACCTTC. Variable domain in full (rest from reference TRBV5-1 and TRBJ1-2): KAGVTQTPRYLIKTRGQQVTLSCSPISGHRSVSWYQQTPGQGLQFLFEYFSETQRNKGNFPGRFSGRQFSNSRSEMNVSTLELGDSALYLCASSLGPANYGYTFGSGTRLTVV.

The chain recombines TRBV5-1 with TRBJ2-3; 8 positions agree with TRBD2. Germline CDR1 is SGHRS and CDR2 is YFSETQ. V lost 3 bases to trimming and J lost 3 bases; unmatched junction nucleotides: 12. The CDR3 runs 17 residues. The CDR3 reads CASSSSGTGGVTDTQYF. In DNA form, the CDR3 reads TGCGCCAGCAGCTCCAGCGGGACCGGGGGGGTGACAGATACGCAGTATTTT.

The chain couples TRBV19 to TRBJ1-5, with D possibly matching TRBD1 (5 bases). Between the trimmed V and J ends, which lost 5 bases and 3 bases, there was a span of 11 bases. Looked up from germline, CDR1 is LNHDA and CDR2 is SQIVND (reference sequence). The CDR3 extends over 14 amino acids. CDR3: CASSDNRYNQPQHF. The CDR3, as DNA: TGTGCCAGTAGTGACAACAGGTACAATCAGCCCCAGCATTTT. Combining the CDR3 with reference TRBV19 and TRBJ1-5 gives the whole variable domain DGGITQSPKYLFRKEGQNVTLSCEQNLNHDAMYWYRQDPGQGLRLIYYSQIVNDFQKGDIAEGYSVSREKKESFPLTVTSAQKNPTAFYLCASSDNRYNQPQHFGDGTRLSIL.